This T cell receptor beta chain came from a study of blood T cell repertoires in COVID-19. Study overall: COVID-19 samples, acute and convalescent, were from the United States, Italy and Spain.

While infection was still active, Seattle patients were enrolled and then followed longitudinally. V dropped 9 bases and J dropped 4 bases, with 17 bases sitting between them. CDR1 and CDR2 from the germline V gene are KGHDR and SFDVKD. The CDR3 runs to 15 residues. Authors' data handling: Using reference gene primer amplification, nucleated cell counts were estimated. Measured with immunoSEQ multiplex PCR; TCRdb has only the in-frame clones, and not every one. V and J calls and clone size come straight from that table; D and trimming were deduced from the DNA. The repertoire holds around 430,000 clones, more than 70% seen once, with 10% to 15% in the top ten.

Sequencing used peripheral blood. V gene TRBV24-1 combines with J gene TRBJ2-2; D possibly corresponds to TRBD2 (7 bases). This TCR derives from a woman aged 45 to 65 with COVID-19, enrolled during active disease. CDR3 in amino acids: CATAARGGGTGELFF. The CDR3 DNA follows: TGTGCCACCGCTGCTCGGGGAGGGGGCACCGGGGAGCTGTTTTTT.